Listed below are T cell receptor beta chains from one sample, sequenced in a study of CD8 T cells in ankylosing spondylitis. TCRdb reprocessed the 5' RACE reads via MiXCR and lists one record per CDR3 protein. Of fewer than 250,000 distinct CDR3 sequences in the sample, more than 25% are singletons; the top ten hold 4% to 5.5%. Material: blood, either unsorted or a sorted T cell fraction (not recorded which). These receptors were taken from a male donor with ankylosing spondylitis or in good health (not recorded which). CDR3s include the opening cysteine and the closing phenylalanine or tryptophan. Each record gives: D gene, clone size, J gene, V gene, CDR3 protein, CDR3 DNA. D genes are given only for firm matches. Some rows mark clone size as missing; the rest say once, few, many or name a class of expanded clone.

d_call: -
clone_size: -
j_call: TRBJ1-2
v_call: TRBV30
cdr3_aa: CASEAHPATLGVYGYTF
cdr3_nt: TGTGCCTCTGAGGCCCACCCCGCAACCTTGGGGGTCTATGGCTACACCTTC

d_call: -
clone_size: -
j_call: TRBJ1-1
v_call: TRBV20-1
cdr3_aa: CSANPRGTMNTEAFF
cdr3_nt: TGCAGTGCCAATCCGAGGGGCACCATGAACACTGAAGCTTTCTTT

d_call: -
clone_size: -
j_call: TRBJ2-7
v_call: TRBV7-9
cdr3_aa: CASSLRDRQTYEQYF
cdr3_nt: TGTGCCAGCAGCTTACGAGACAGGCAAACCTACGAGCAGTACTTC

d_call: -
clone_size: few
j_call: TRBJ2-5
v_call: TRBV5-1
cdr3_aa: CASSDPGTQETQYF
cdr3_nt: TGCGCCAGCAGCGATCCCGGGACTCAAGAGACCCAGTACTTC

d_call: -
clone_size: -
j_call: TRBJ1-3
v_call: TRBV6-5
cdr3_aa: CASSYNRAGNTIYF
cdr3_nt: TGTGCCAGCAGTTACAACCGGGCCGGAAACACCATATATTTT

d_call: -
clone_size: few
j_call: TRBJ2-3
v_call: TRBV20-1
cdr3_aa: CSATPWDSPDTQYF
cdr3_nt: TGCAGTGCTACGCCTTGGGACTCCCCAGATACGCAGTATTTT

d_call: -
clone_size: -
j_call: TRBJ2-1
v_call: TRBV29-1
cdr3_aa: CSVEESAPVHNEQFF
cdr3_nt: TGCAGCGTTGAAGAGTCGGCCCCCGTACACAATGAGCAGTTCTTC

d_call: -
clone_size: -
j_call: TRBJ2-3
v_call: TRBV27
cdr3_aa: CASKRTQGTDTQYF
cdr3_nt: TGTGCCAGCAAAAGGACCCAGGGCACAGATACGCAGTATTTT

d_call: -
clone_size: few
j_call: TRBJ2-2
v_call: TRBV20-1
cdr3_aa: CSARPGGPLRKNTGELFF
cdr3_nt: TGCAGTGCTAGACCCGGAGGCCCCTTGCGAAAAAACACCGGGGAGCTGTTTTTT

d_call: -
clone_size: few
j_call: TRBJ2-3
v_call: TRBV29-1
cdr3_aa: CSVGDFSTDTQYF
cdr3_nt: TGCAGCGTTGGCGACTTCAGCACAGATACGCAGTATTTT

d_call: -
clone_size: few
j_call: TRBJ2-2
v_call: TRBV20-1
cdr3_aa: CSARLAGELFF
cdr3_nt: TGCAGTGCTCGTCTTGCCGGGGAGCTGTTTTTT

d_call: -
clone_size: -
j_call: TRBJ2-2
v_call: TRBV30
cdr3_aa: CAGGDGELFF
cdr3_nt: TGTGCCGGAGGGGATGGGGAGCTGTTTTTT

d_call: -
clone_size: few
j_call: TRBJ1-1
v_call: TRBV12-3/TRBV12-4
cdr3_aa: CASSFTPNTEAFF
cdr3_nt: TGTGCCAGCAGTTTTACACCGAACACTGAAGCTTTCTTT

d_call: TRBD1
clone_size: -
j_call: TRBJ1-3
v_call: TRBV29-1
cdr3_aa: CSVDGTVSGNTIYF
cdr3_nt: TGCAGCGTCGACGGGACAGTCTCTGGAAACACCATATATTTT

d_call: -
clone_size: -
j_call: TRBJ2-7
v_call: TRBV7-2
cdr3_aa: CASSSGASLEQYF
cdr3_nt: TGTGCCAGCAGCTCGGGGGCCTCCCTGGAGCAGTACTTC

d_call: TRBD2
clone_size: once
j_call: TRBJ2-5
v_call: TRBV6-5
cdr3_aa: CASSYEGLAGGKETQYF
cdr3_nt: TGTGCCAGCAGTTACGAGGGACTAGCGGGGGGGAAAGAGACCCAGTACTTC

d_call: TRBD1
clone_size: few
j_call: TRBJ2-1
v_call: TRBV10-3
cdr3_aa: CAISEGQEVYNEQFF
cdr3_nt: TGTGCCATCAGTGAGGGACAGGAAGTCTACAATGAGCAGTTCTTC

d_call: TRBD1
clone_size: -
j_call: TRBJ2-4
v_call: TRBV7-2
cdr3_aa: CASSLRGQNIQYF
cdr3_nt: TGTGCCAGCAGCTTGAGGGGGCAAAACATTCAGTACTTC

d_call: TRBD2
clone_size: few
j_call: TRBJ2-3
v_call: TRBV6-1
cdr3_aa: CASSPAPSGGLDTQYF
cdr3_nt: TGTGCCAGCAGTCCCGCCCCTAGCGGGGGTCTAGATACGCAGTATTTT

d_call: TRBD1
clone_size: few
j_call: TRBJ2-5
v_call: TRBV28
cdr3_aa: CASAPDRVETQYF
cdr3_nt: TGTGCCAGCGCCCCGGACAGGGTAGAGACCCAGTACTTC

d_call: TRBD1
clone_size: -
j_call: TRBJ1-2
v_call: TRBV20-1
cdr3_aa: CSARGDRGLNYGYTF
cdr3_nt: TGCAGTGCTAGAGGGGACAGGGGGTTAAACTATGGCTACACCTTC

d_call: -
clone_size: once
j_call: TRBJ2-7
v_call: TRBV4-1
cdr3_aa: CASSQERETEYEQYF
cdr3_nt: TGCGCCAGCAGCCAAGAACGTGAGACGGAATACGAGCAGTACTTC

d_call: -
clone_size: -
j_call: TRBJ2-3
v_call: TRBV5-6
cdr3_aa: CASSLDAHDTQYF
cdr3_nt: TGTGCCAGCAGCCTGGACGCCCACGATACGCAGTATTTT

d_call: -
clone_size: few
j_call: TRBJ1-1
v_call: TRBV20-1
cdr3_aa: CSAWTELLTEAFF
cdr3_nt: TGCAGTGCGTGGACCGAGCTATTAACTGAAGCTTTCTTT

d_call: -
clone_size: few
j_call: TRBJ2-7
v_call: TRBV12-3/TRBV12-4
cdr3_aa: CASSLGRAGASYEQYF
cdr3_nt: TGTGCCAGCAGTTTGGGAAGGGCGGGGGCCTCCTACGAGCAGTACTTC

d_call: TRBD1
clone_size: few
j_call: TRBJ2-5
v_call: TRBV6-1
cdr3_aa: CASSQIKTGVQETQYF
cdr3_nt: TGTGCCAGCAGTCAAATCAAAACAGGGGTGCAAGAGACCCAGTACTTT

d_call: TRBD2
clone_size: -
j_call: TRBJ2-3
v_call: TRBV12-3/TRBV12-4
cdr3_aa: CASSWTRSTDTQYF
cdr3_nt: TGTGCCAGCAGTTGGACTAGAAGCACAGATACGCAGTATTTT

d_call: -
clone_size: -
j_call: TRBJ2-3
v_call: TRBV24-1
cdr3_aa: CATSDLGDTQYF
cdr3_nt: TGTGCCACCAGTGATTTGGGGGATACGCAGTATTTT

d_call: -
clone_size: -
j_call: TRBJ2-1
v_call: TRBV20-1
cdr3_aa: CSARDVGTRSNEQFF
cdr3_nt: TGCAGTGCTAGAGATGTGGGGACTCGCTCCAATGAGCAGTTCTTC

d_call: TRBD2
clone_size: -
j_call: TRBJ2-2
v_call: TRBV12-3/TRBV12-4
cdr3_aa: CASSLASGTKSGELFF
cdr3_nt: TGTGCCAGCAGTTTGGCCTCCGGGACTAAGTCCGGGGAGCTGTTTTTT

d_call: -
clone_size: -
j_call: TRBJ2-1
v_call: TRBV7-9
cdr3_aa: CASSLVARAYNEQFF
cdr3_nt: TGTGCCAGCAGCTTAGTGGCAAGGGCCTACAATGAGCAGTTCTTC

d_call: -
clone_size: -
j_call: TRBJ1-5
v_call: TRBV9
cdr3_aa: CASSGEGRSQPQHF
cdr3_nt: TGTGCCAGCAGCGGTGAGGGAAGGAGTCAGCCCCAGCATTTT

d_call: -
clone_size: many
j_call: TRBJ1-1
v_call: TRBV20-1
cdr3_aa: CSAREYGSIRDTEAFF
cdr3_nt: TGCAGTGCTAGAGAATATGGGAGTATAAGGGACACTGAAGCTTTCTTT